The rows below give T cell receptor beta chains drawn from one sample of a study of cytomegalovirus exposure and HLA in healthy donors. The assay was immunoSEQ multiplex PCR, and TCRdb's table has in-frame clones only and misses some. Of 110,000 or so clones listed, roughly four fifths were seen once; the top ten hold just under 2.5%. Sequenced input: PBMCs. The receptors were gathered from a woman aged 18-29 years in good health and CMV-seronegative. CDR3s include the opening cysteine and the closing phenylalanine or tryptophan. Fields, in order: V gene, J gene, D gene, clone size, CDR3 DNA, CDR3 protein. D genes are given only for firm matches. Expanded clones are given a class, and other clones once, few, many or no size at all.

TRBV14	TRBJ1-1	.	few	TGTGCCAGCAGCCTAGACTCCATCAGGGGATGGAAAGAAAAGAACACTGAAGCTTTCTTT	CASSLDSIRGWKEKNTEAFF
TRBV2	TRBJ1-2	.	.	TGTGCCACCAAGCAACAGGGAATCTATGGCTACACCTTC	CATKQQGIYGYTF
TRBV19	TRBJ1-2	.	.	TGTGCCAGTAGGAACAGCAACTATGGCTACACCTTC	CASRNSNYGYTF
TRBV18	TRBJ2-7	.	.	TGTGCCAGCTCCAATCGTGAGATTTCCGAGCAGTACTTC	CASSNREISEQYF
TRBV11-3	TRBJ2-2	.	.	TGTGCCAGCAGCTTGAGGGGGGGCACCGGGGAGCTGTTTTTT	CASSLRGGTGELFF
TRBV2	TRBJ1-2	.	.	TGTGCCAGCAGTGAAGCCCTCGGCTACACCTTC	CASSEALGYTF
TRBV19	TRBJ1-1	.	.	TGTGCCTGCGCCCGTAGAAGCACTGAAGCTTTCTTT	CACARRSTEAFF
TRBV7-2	TRBJ1-5	TRBD1	once	TGTGCCAGCAGCCGGACAGGGGCAAGCCAGCCCCAGCATTTT	CASSRTGASQPQHF
TRBV7-8	TRBJ1-2	.	.	TGTGCCAGCAGCCCGCAGGGTGTAGCCTACTATGGCTACACCTTC	CASSPQGVAYYGYTF
TRBV11-2	TRBJ2-3	TRBD2	.	TGTGCCAGCAGCTCCAGGACTAGCGGGAGGGATACGCAGTATTTT	CASSSRTSGRDTQYF
TRBV4-3	TRBJ1-5	.	.	TGCGCCAGCAGCCAAGTCCAGACATATCAGCCCCAGCATTTT	CASSQVQTYQPQHF
TRBV12-2	TRBJ1-4	.	.	TGTGCAAGTCCCGCATGGACAGATAATGAAAAACTGTTTTTT	CASPAWTDNEKLFF
TRBV6-1	TRBJ1-2	.	once	TGTGCCAGCAGACGGTCGCGAACAGCCTATGGCTACACCTTC	CASRRSRTAYGYTF
TRBV2	TRBJ2-1	.	.	TGTGCCAGCACCCTAAAGGTAGCAACGGACAATGAGCAGTTCTTC	CASTLKVATDNEQFF
TRBV6-5	TRBJ2-2	.	.	TGTGCCAGCAGTTACTCTCTGAACACCGGGGAGCTGTTTTTT	CASSYSLNTGELFF
TRBV11-3	TRBJ2-1	.	.	TGTGCCAGCAGCCCCCGAGGGACAAGCTCCTACAATGAGCAGTTCTTC	CASSPRGTSSYNEQFF